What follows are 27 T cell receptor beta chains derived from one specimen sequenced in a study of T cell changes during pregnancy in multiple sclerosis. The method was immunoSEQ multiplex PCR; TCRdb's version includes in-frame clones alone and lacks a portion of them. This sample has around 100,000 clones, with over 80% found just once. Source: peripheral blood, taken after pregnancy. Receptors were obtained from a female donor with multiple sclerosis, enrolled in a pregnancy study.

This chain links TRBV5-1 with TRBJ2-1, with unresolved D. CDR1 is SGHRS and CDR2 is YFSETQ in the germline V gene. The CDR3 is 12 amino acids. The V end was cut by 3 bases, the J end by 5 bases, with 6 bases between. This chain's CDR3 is CASSSRNNEQFF. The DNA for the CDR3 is TGCGCCAGCAGCTCGCGAAACAATGAGCAGTTCTTC.

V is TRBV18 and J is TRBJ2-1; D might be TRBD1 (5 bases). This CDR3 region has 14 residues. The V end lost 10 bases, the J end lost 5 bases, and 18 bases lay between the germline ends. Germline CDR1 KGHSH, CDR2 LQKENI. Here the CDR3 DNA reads TGTGCCACCACCGACAGCCAGACCAACAATGAGCAGTTCTTC. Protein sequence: CATTDSQTNNEQFF.

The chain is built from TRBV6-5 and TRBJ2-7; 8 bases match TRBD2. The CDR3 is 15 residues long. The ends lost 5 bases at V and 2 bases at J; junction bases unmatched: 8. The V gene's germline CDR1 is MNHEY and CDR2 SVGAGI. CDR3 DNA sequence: TGTGCCAGCAGTGCCCCGGGACTAGGGCCCTACGAGCAGTACTTC. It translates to CASSAPGLGPYEQYF.

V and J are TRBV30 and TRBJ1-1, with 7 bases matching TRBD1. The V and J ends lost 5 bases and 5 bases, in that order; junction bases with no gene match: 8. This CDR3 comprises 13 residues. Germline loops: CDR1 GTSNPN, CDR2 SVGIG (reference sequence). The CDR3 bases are TGTGCCTGGGGCAGACAGGGAGGAACTGAAGCTTTCTTT. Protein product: CAWGRQGGTEAFF.

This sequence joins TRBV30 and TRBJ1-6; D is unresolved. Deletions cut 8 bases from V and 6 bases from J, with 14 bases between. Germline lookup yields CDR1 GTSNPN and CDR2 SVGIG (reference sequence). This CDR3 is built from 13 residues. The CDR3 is CATDGRGNSPLHF. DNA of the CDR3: TGTGCCACGGACGGGAGAGGTAATTCACCCCTCCACTTT.

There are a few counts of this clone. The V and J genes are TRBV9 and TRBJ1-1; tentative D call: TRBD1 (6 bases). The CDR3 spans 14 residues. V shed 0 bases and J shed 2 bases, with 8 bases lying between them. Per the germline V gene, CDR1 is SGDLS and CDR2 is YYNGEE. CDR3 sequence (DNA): TGTGCCAGCAGCGTAGTGGGGACAAACACTGAAGCTTTCTTT. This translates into CASSVVGTNTEAFF.

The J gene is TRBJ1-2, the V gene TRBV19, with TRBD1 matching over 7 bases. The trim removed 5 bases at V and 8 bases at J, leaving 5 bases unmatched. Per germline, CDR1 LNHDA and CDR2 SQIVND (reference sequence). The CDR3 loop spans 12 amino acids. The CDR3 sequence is CASSEHRGGYTF. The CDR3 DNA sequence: TGTGCCAGTAGTGAGCACAGGGGCGGCTACACCTTC.

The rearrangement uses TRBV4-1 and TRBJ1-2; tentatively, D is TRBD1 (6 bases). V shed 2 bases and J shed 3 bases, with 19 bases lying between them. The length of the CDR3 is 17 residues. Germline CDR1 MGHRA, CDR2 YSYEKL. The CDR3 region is CASSQPTPGTGYYGYTF. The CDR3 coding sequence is TGCGCCAGCAGCCAACCGACTCCGGGTACAGGGTACTATGGCTACACCTTC.

The CDR3 nucleotides are TGTGCCAGCTCACCACCAACAGGAAATTCACCCCTCCACTTT. It is translated as CASSPPTGNSPLHF. The chain employs TRBV18 and TRBJ1-6, with D perhaps matching TRBD1 (5 bases). The CDR3 runs 14 residues. Germline V gene lookup returns CDR1 KGHSH and CDR2 LQKENI. Trimming took off 0 bases at V and 7 bases at J, with 7 bases between the two ends.

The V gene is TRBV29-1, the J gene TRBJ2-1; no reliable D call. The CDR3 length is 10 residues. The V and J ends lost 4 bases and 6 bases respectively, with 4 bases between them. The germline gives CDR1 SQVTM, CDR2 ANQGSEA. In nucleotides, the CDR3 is TGCAGCGTTGTCATCAATGAGCAGTTCTTC. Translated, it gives CSVVINEQFF.

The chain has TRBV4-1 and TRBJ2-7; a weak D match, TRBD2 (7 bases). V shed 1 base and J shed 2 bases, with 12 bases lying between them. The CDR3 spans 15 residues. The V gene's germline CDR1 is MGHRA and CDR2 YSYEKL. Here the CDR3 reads CASSQVGGPTYEQYF. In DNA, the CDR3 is TGCGCCAGCAGCCAAGTGGGGGGGCCCACCTACGAGCAGTACTTC.

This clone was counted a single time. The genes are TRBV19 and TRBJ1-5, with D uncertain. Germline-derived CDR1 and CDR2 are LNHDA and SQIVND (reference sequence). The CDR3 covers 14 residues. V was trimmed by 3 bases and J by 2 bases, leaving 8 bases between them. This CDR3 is CASSMMRGNQPQHF. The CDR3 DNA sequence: TGTGCCAGTAGTATGATGAGGGGCAATCAGCCCCAGCATTTT.

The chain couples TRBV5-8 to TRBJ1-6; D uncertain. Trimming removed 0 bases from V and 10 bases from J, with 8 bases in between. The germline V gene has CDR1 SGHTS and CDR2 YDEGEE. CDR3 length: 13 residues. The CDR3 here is CASSLVPGSPLHF. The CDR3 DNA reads TGTGCCAGCAGCTTGGTCCCGGGATCACCCCTCCACTTT.

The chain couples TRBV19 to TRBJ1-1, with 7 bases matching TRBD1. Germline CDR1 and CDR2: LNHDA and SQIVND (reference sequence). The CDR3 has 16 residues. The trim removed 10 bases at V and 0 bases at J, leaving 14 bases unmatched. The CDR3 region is CATRQGVYSMNTEAFF. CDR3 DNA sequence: TGTGCCACGAGACAGGGAGTGTATTCGATGAACACTGAAGCTTTCTTT.

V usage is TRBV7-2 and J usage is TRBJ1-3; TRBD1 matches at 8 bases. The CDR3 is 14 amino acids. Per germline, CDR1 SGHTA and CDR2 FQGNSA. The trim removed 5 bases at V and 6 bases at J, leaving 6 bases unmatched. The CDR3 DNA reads TGTGCCAGCAGCGCCCCGACAGGGGTAAACACCATATATTTT. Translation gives CASSAPTGVNTIYF.

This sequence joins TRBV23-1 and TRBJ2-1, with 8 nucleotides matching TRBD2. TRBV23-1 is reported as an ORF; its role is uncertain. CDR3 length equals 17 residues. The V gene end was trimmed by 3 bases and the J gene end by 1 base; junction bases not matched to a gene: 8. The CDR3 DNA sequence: TGCGCCAGCAGTCAGGATACTAGCGGAAAGTCCTACAATGAGCAGTTCTTC. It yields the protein CASSQDTSGKSYNEQFF.

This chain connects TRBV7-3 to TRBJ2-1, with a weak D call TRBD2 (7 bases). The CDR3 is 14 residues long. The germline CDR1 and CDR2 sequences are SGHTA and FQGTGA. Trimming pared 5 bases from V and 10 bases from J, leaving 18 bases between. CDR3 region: CASSPRGGAVEQFF. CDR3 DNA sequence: TGTGCCAGCAGCCCACGTGGGGGGGCGGTGGAGCAGTTCTTC.

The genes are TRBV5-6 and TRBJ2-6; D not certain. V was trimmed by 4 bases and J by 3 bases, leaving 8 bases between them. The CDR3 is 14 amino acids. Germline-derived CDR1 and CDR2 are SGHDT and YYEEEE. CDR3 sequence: CASSDGVGANVLTF. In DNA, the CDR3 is TGTGCCAGCAGCGACGGAGTTGGGGCCAACGTCCTGACTTTC.

The CDR3 region has the DNA TGCGCCAGCAGCCAAGATCCCCAGGGGGTCTCGGACACTGAAGCTTTCTTT. Amino acid sequence: CASSQDPQGVSDTEAFF. The V gene is TRBV4-1, the J gene TRBJ1-1; 7 bases are a match to TRBD1. There are 17 residues in the CDR3. Germline V gives CDR1 MGHRA, CDR2 YSYEKL. Trimming took 0 bases from V and 3 from J; bases not matched to a gene: 10.

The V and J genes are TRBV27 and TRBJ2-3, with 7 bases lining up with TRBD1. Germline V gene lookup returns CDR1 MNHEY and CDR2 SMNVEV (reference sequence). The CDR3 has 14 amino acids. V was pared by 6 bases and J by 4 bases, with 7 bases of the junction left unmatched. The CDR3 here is CASRADRFADTQYF. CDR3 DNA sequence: TGTGCCAGCAGGGCGGACAGGTTCGCAGATACGCAGTATTTT.

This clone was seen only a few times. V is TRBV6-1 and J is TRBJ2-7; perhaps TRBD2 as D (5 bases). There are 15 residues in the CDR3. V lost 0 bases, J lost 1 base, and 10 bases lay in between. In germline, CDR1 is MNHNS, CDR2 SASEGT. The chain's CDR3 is CASSEAASWSYEQYF. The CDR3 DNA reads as TGTGCCAGCAGTGAAGCGGCTAGCTGGTCCTACGAGCAGTACTTC.

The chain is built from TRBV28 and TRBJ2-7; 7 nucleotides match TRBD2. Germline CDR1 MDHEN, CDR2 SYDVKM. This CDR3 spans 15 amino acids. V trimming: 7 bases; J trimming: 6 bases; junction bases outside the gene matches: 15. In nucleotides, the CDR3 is TGTGCCAGCATCCTGGGGGGGGTCCCCTCGCGCGAGCAGTACTTC. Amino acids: CASILGGVPSREQYF.

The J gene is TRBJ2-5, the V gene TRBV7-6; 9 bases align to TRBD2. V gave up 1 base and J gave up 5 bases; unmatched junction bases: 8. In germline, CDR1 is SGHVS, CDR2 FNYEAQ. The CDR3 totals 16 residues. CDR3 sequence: CASSLDGGRALETQYF. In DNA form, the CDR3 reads TGTGCCAGCAGCTTAGACGGCGGGAGGGCCTTGGAGACCCAGTACTTC.

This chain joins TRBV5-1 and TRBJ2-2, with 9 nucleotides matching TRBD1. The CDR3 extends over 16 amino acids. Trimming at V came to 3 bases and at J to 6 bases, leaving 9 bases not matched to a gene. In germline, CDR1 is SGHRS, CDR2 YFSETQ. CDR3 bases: TGCGCCAGCAGCTCCCGGGACAGGGACGGTGCCGGGGAGCTGTTTTTT. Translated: CASSSRDRDGAGELFF.

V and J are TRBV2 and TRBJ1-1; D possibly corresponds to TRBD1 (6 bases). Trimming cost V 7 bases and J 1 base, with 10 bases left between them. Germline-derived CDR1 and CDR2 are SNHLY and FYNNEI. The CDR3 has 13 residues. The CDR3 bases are TGTGCCAGCACTAACAGGGAGAACACTGAAGCTTTCTTT. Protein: CASTNRENTEAFF.

The chain's CDR3 is CASSAGQGISPLHF. The DNA for the CDR3 is TGTGCCAGCAGCGCAGGACAGGGGATCTCACCCCTCCACTTT. The chain uses TRBV7-6 and TRBJ1-6; 9 bases line up with TRBD1. Germline CDR1 and CDR2: SGHVS and FNYEAQ. The V and J ends lost 5 bases and 10 bases, in that order; junction bases with no gene match: 6. The CDR3 has 14 amino acids.

CDR3 nucleotides: TGTGCCAGCAGTTTAGAAGGGGTGAACACTGAAGCTTTCTTT. It codes for CASSLEGVNTEAFF. This chain joins TRBV27 and TRBJ1-1; D is perhaps TRBD1 (5 bases). Trimming removed 2 bases at V and 0 bases at J, with 7 bases between. The CDR3 extends over 14 amino acids. Germline V gives CDR1 MNHEY, CDR2 SMNVEV (reference sequence).